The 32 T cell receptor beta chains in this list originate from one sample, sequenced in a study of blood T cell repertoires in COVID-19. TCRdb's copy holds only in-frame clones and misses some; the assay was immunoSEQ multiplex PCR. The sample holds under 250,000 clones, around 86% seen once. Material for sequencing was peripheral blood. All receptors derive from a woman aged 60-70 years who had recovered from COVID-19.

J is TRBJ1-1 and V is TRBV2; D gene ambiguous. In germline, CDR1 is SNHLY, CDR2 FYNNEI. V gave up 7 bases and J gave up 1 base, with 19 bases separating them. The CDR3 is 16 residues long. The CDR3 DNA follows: TGTGCCAGCATACCATCGTTTCTCACAGCGAACACTGAAGCTTTCTTT. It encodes CASIPSFLTANTEAFF.

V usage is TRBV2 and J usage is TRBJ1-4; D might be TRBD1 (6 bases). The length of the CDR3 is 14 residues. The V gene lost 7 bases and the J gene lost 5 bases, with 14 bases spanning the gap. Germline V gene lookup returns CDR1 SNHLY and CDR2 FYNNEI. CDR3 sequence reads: CASKSDSLNEKLFF. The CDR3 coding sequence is TGTGCCAGCAAGTCGGACAGCTTAAATGAAAAACTGTTTTTT.

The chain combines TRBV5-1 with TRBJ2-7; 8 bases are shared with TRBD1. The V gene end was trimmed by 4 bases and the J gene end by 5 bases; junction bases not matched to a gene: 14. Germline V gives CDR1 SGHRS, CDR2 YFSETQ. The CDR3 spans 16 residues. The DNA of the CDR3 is TGCGCCAGCAGCCCGGAGGACAGGGCCGTCTCTGACGAGCAGTACTTC. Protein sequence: CASSPEDRAVSDEQYF.

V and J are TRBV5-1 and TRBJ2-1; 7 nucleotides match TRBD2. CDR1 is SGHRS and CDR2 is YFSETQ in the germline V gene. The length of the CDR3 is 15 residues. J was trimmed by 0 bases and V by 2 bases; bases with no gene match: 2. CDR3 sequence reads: CASSFRTSSYNEQFF. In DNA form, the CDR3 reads TGCGCCAGCAGCTTTAGGACTAGCTCCTACAATGAGCAGTTCTTC.

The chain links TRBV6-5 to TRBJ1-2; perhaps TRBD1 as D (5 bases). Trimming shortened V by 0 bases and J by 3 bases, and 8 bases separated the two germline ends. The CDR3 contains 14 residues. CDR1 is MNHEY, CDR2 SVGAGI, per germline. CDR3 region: CASSYSKGDYGYTF. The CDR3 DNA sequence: TGTGCCAGCAGTTACTCGAAAGGGGACTATGGCTACACCTTC.

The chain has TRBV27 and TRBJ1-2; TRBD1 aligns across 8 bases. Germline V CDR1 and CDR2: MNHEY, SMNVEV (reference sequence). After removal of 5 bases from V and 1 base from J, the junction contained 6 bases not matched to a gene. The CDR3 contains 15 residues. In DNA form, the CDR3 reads TGTGCCAGCAGTCTTAGACAGGGGTTTAACTATGGCTACACCTTC. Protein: CASSLRQGFNYGYTF.

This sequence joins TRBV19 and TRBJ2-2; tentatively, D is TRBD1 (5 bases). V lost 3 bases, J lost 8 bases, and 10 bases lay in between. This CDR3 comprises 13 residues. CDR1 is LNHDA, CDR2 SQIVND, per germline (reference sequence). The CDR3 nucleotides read TGTGCCAGTAGTATTCAGGGTCCGGGGGAGCTGTTTTTT. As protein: CASSIQGPGELFF.

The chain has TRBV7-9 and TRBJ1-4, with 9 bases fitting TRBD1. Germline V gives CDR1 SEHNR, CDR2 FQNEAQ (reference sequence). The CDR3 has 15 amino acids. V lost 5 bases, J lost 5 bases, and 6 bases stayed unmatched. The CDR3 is CASSLRQGGNEKLFF. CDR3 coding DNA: TGTGCCAGCAGCCTAAGACAGGGGGGGAATGAAAAACTGTTTTTT.

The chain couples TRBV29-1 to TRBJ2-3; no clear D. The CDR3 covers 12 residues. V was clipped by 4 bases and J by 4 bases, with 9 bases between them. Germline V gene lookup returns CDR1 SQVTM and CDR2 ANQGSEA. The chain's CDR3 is CSVVYYADTQYF. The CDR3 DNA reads TGCAGCGTTGTTTATTATGCAGATACGCAGTATTTT.

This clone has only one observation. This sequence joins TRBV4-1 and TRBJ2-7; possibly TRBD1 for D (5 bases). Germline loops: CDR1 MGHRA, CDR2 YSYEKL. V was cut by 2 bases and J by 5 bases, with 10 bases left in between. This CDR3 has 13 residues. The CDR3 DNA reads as TGCGCCAGCAGCCAATCAGGGTTCGACGAGCAGTACTTC. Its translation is CASSQSGFDEQYF.

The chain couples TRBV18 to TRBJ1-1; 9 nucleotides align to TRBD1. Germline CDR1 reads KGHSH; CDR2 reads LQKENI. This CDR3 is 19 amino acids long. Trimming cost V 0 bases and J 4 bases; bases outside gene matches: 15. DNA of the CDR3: TGTGCCAGCTCACCACCTCTAATTCGGACAGGGGCAAAAGGCACTGAAGCTTTCTTT. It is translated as CASSPPLIRTGAKGTEAFF.

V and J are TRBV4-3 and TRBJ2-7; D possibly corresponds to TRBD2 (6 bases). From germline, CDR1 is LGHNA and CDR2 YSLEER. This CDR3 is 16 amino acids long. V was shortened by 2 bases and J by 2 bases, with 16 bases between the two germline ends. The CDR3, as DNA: TGCGCCAGCAGCCAAAAATACGGGACGGGAGCCTACGAGCAGTACTTC. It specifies CASSQKYGTGAYEQYF.

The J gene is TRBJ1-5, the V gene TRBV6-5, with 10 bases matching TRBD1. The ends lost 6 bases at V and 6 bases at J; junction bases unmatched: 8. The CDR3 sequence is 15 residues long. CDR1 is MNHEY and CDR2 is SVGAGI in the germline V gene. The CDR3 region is CASRRQGASSQPQHF. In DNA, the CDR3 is TGTGCCAGCAGACGACAGGGGGCTTCTAGTCAGCCCCAGCATTTT.

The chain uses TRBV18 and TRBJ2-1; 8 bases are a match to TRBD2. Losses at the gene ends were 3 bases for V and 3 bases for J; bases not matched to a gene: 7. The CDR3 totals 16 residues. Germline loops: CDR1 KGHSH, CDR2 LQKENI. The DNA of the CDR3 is TGTGCCAGCTCACCCCCATCCGGGGGGGTCTACAATGAGCAGTTCTTC. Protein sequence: CASSPPSGGVYNEQFF. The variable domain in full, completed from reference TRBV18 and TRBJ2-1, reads NAGVMQNPRHLVRRRGQEARLRCSPMKGHSHVYWYRQLPEEGLKFMVYLQKENIIDESGMPKERFSAEFPKEGPSILRIQQVVRGDSAAYFCASSPPSGGVYNEQFFGPGTRLTVL.

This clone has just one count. CDR3 amino acids: CASSLRTDSDDTIYF. Written as DNA, the CDR3 is TGTGCCAGCTCACTTCGGACAGACTCGGACGACACCATATATTTT. The rearrangement joins TRBV18 to TRBJ1-3; D possibly corresponds to TRBD1 (6 bases). Germline CDR1 is KGHSH and CDR2 is LQKENI. This CDR3 region has 15 residues. Deletions cut 4 bases from V and 8 bases from J, with 18 bases between.

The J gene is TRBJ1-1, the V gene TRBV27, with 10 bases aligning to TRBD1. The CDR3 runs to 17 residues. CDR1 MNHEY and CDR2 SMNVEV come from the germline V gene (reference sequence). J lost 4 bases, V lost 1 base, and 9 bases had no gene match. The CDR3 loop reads CASSLFRLRTGGTEAFF. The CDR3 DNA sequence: TGTGCCAGCAGTTTATTTAGGCTTAGGACAGGGGGCACTGAAGCTTTCTTT.

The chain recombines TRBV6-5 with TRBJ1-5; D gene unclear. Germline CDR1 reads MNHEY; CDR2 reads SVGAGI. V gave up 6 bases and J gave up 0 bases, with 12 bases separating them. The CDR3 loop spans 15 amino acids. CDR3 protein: CASRETWNSNQPQHF. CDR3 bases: TGTGCCAGCAGGGAGACTTGGAATAGCAATCAGCCCCAGCATTTT.

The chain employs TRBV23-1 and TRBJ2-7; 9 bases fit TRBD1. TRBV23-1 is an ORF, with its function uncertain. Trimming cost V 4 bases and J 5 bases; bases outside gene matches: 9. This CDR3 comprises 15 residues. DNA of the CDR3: TGCGCCAGCAGTCCGTTCCGGGACAGGGCCCACGAGCAGTACTTC. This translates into CASSPFRDRAHEQYF.

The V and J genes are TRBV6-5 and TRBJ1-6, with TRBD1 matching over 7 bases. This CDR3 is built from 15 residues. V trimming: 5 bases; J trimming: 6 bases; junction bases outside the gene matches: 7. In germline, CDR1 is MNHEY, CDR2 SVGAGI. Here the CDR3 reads CASSNPGTVNSPLHF. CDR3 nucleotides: TGTGCCAGCAGTAACCCCGGGACAGTTAATTCACCCCTCCACTTT.

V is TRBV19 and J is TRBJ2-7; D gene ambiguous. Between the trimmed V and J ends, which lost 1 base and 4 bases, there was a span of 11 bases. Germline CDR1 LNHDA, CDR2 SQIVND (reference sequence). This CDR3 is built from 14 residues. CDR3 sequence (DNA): TGTGCCAGTAGTATAGTCCCAGGCGAATACGAGCAGTACTTC. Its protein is CASSIVPGEYEQYF.

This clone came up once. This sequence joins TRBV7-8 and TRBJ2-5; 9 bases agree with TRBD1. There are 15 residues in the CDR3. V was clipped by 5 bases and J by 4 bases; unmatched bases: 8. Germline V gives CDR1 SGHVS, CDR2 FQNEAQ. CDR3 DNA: TGTGCCAGCAGCAAGGGGACAGGGAGGGGAGAGACCCAGTACTTC. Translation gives CASSKGTGRGETQYF.

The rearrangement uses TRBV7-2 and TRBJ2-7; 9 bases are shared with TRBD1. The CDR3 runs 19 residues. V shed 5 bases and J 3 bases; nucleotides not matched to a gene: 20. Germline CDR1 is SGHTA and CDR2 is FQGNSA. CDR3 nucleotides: TGTGCCAGCAGCGCTGGGTGGGAGCTTCGGGACAGGGTTATCTACGAGCAGTACTTC. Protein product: CASSAGWELRDRVIYEQYF.

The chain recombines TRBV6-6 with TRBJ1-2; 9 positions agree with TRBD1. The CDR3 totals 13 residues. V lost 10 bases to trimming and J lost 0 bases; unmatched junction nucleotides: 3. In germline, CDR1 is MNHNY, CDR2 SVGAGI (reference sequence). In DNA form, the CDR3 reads TGTGCCAATAACAGGGGGCCTAACTATGGCTACACCTTC. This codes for CANNRGPNYGYTF.

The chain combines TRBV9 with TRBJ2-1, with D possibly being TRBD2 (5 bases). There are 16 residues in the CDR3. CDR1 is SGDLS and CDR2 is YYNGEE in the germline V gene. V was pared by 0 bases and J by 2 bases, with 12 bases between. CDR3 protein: CASSVALAYTYNEQFF. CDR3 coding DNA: TGTGCCAGCAGCGTAGCCCTAGCATATACCTACAATGAGCAGTTCTTC.

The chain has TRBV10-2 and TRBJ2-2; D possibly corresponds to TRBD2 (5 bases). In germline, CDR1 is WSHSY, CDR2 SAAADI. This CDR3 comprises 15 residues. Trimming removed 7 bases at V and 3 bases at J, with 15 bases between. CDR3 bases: TGCGCCAGCATCCTCGGGCAGGACTACACCGGGGAGCTGTTTTTT. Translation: CASILGQDYTGELFF.

CDR3 sequence reads: CASRERLAPYF. CDR3 coding DNA: TGCGCCAGCAGGGAAAGACTAGCTCCGTATTTT. The J gene is TRBJ2-3, the V gene TRBV5-1; 7 bases fit TRBD2. The CDR3 has 11 residues. Germline V gene data show CDR1 as SGHRS and CDR2 as YFSETQ. V was pared by 5 bases and J by 14 bases, with 8 bases of the junction left unmatched.

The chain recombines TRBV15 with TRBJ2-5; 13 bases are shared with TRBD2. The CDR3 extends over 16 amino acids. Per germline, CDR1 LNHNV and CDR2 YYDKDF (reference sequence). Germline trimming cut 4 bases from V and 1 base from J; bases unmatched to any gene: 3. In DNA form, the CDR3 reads TGTGCCACCAGCACACTAGCGGGGGGGCCCCAAGAGACCCAGTACTTC. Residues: CATSTLAGGPQETQYF.

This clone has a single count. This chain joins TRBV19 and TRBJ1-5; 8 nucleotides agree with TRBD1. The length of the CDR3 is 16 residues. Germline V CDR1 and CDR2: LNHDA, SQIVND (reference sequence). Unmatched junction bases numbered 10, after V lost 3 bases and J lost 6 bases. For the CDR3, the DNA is TGTGCCAGTAGTATTATCGGGACAGGATCGGCTCAGCCCCAGCATTTT. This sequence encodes CASSIIGTGSAQPQHF.

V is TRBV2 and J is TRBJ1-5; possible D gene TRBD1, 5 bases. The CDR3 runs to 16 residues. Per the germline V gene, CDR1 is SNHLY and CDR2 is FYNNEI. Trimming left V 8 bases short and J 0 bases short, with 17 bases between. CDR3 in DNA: TGTGCCAGCCCTACGATTGGGGGGAATAGCAATCAGCCCCAGCATTTT. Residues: CASPTIGGNSNQPQHF.

The CDR3 region is CASSYGGRGRISPEAFF. CDR3 in DNA: TGTGCCAGCAGTTACGGTGGCAGGGGGCGTATAAGCCCTGAAGCTTTCTTT. This chain uses TRBV6-2 or TRBV6-3 with TRBJ1-1; 8 bases line up with TRBD1. Trimming took 2 bases from V and 6 from J; bases not matched to a gene: 14. CDR1 and CDR2 from the germline V gene are MNHEY and SVGEGT. The CDR3 totals 17 residues.

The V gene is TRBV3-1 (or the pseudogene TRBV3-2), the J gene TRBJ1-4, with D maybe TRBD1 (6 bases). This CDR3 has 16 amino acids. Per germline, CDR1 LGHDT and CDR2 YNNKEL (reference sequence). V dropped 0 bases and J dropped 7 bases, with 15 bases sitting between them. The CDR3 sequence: CASSQDRGGASEKLFF. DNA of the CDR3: TGTGCCAGCAGCCAAGATCGGGGGGGGGCGAGTGAAAAACTGTTTTTT.

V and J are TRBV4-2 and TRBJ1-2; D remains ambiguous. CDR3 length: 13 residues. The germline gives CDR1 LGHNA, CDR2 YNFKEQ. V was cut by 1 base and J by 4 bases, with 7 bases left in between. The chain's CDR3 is CASSQGSFYGYTF. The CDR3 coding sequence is TGTGCCAGCAGCCAAGGGAGCTTCTATGGCTACACCTTC.